These 13 T cell receptor beta chains were sequenced from one sample in a study of Graves' ophthalmopathy and Graves' hyperthyroidism. CDR3 regions of TCR beta were amplified from RNA transcripts. Investigators did first-round RT-PCR with HTBI primers, then second-round multiplex PCR. TCRdb analysed the multiplex PCR reads with MiXCR anew, one entry per CDR3 protein. The table has 1 million to 1.3 million distinct CDR3 sequences, roughly two fifths seen once. The sample comprised peripheral blood or thyroid tissue (not recorded which). The receptors come from an adult man with Graves' hyperthyroidism.

This clonotype appeared many times. CDR3 residues: CASSSYEGQGNQPQHF. As DNA, the CDR3 is TGTGCCAGTAGTTCATATGAAGGACAGGGAAATCAGCCCCAGCATTTT. The rearrangement links TRBV19 to TRBJ1-5; the match to TRBD1 covers 8 bases. The CDR3 runs 16 residues. Germline-derived CDR1 and CDR2 are LNHDA and SQIVND (reference sequence). V trimming: 5 bases; J trimming: 4 bases; junction bases outside the gene matches: 10.

A note on this clonotype: The CDR3 carries no conserved terminal phenylalanine or tryptophan, so it likely arises from a read error. J is TRBJ2-5 and V is TRBV10-2, with 8 bases that match TRBD2. V was clipped by 2 bases and J by 2 bases; unmatched bases: 7. CDR1 is WSHSY, CDR2 SAAADI, per germline. The CDR3 runs to 16 residues. The CDR3 DNA is TGCGCCAGCAGTGAGCCGGCCGGGACTAGTCAAGAGACCCAGTACGTC. Its protein product is CASSEPAGTSQETQYV.

The chain is built from TRBV28 and TRBJ2-5, with 11 bases that match TRBD1. The CDR3 length is 17 residues. V dropped 4 bases and J dropped 4; count of bases not matched to a gene: 11. Germline CDR1 and CDR2: MDHEN and SYDVKM. The CDR3 DNA sequence: TGTGCCAGCAGTTCGATAAGGGGACAGGGGGTAGGAGAGACCCAGTACTTC. Translating gives CASSSIRGQGVGETQYF. Full variable domain (rest looked up from reference TRBV28 and TRBJ2-5): DVKVTQSSRYLVKRTGEKVFLECVQDMDHENMFWYRQDPGLGLRLIYFSYDVKMKEKGDIPEGYSVSREKKERFSLILESASTNQTSMYLCASSSIRGQGVGETQYFGPGTRLLVL.

The chain is built from TRBV7-9 and TRBJ1-2, with TRBD1 identical over 10 bases. Germline V CDR1 and CDR2: SEHNR, FQNEAQ (reference sequence). The CDR3 is 15 residues long. V was clipped by 4 bases and J by 4 bases; unmatched bases: 6. Written as DNA, the CDR3 is TGTGCCAGCAGCTCGACAGGGGGCGCAGGCTATGGCTACACCTTC. Its protein is CASSSTGGAGYGYTF.

This clonotype has ten or more counts. The chain links TRBV19 to TRBJ2-7; 7 bases align to TRBD1. V trimming: 9 bases; J trimming: 1 base; junction bases outside the gene matches: 6. CDR3 length equals 13 residues. Germline V gene data show CDR1 as LNHDA and CDR2 as SQIVND (reference sequence). CDR3 sequence (DNA): TGTGCCAGCAGCCCGGGACAGTCCTACGAGCAGTACTTC. Its translation: CASSPGQSYEQYF.

This clonotype was recorded many times. The chain joins TRBV19 to TRBJ1-3; no reliable D call. Germline lookup yields CDR1 LNHDA and CDR2 SQIVND (reference sequence). This CDR3 comprises 13 residues. V lost 7 bases, J lost 7 bases, and 14 bases lay in between. CDR3 sequence reads: CASTVGPRNTIYF. CDR3 nucleotide sequence: TGTGCCAGTACCGTGGGCCCTCGGAACACCATATATTTT.

As concerns this clonotype: With a much larger clone just one base away, this may be a read error. The CDR3: CAGSFSREAFF. The CDR3 nucleotides read TGTGCCGGCAGCTTCTCCAGGGAAGCTTTCTTT. The rearrangement uses TRBV7-2 and TRBJ1-1; D remains unclear. The germline V gene encodes CDR1 SGHTA and CDR2 FQGNSA. This CDR3 is 11 amino acids long.

This clonotype was seen many times. This chain uses TRBV7-8 with TRBJ2-2; tentatively, D is TRBD1 (6 bases). The CDR3 runs 14 residues. Germline loops: CDR1 SGHVS, CDR2 FQNEAQ. Trimming took 4 bases from V and 2 from J, leaving 8 bases between them. CDR3 residues: CASSSDSNTGELFF. DNA for the CDR3: TGTGCCAGCAGCTCGGACAGCAACACCGGGGAGCTGTTTTTT. The full variable domain, in which reference TRBV7-8 and TRBJ2-2 provide the parts outside the CDR3, is GAGVSQSPRYKVAKRGQDVALRCDPISGHVSLFWYQQALGQGPEFLTYFQNEAQLDKSGLPSDRFFAERPEGSVSTLKIQRTQQEDSAVYLCASSSDSNTGELFFGEGSRLTVL.

On this clonotype itself: This may stem from a read error, because a much larger clone lies one nucleotide away. This sequence joins TRBV2 and TRBJ2-5; D is perhaps TRBD1 or TRBD2 (5 bases each). The CDR3 length is 15 residues. Looked up from germline, CDR1 is SNHLY and CDR2 is FYNNEI. V was trimmed by 4 bases and J by 3 bases, leaving 15 bases between them. The CDR3 protein is CASSVTSGTKETQYF. The CDR3 DNA reads as TGTGCCAGCAGTGTAACATCCGGGACGAAAGAGACCCAGTACTTC.

The genes are TRBV10-3 and TRBJ2-7, with 15 bases fitting TRBD2. Germline trimming cut 10 bases from V and 6 bases from J; bases unmatched to any gene: 19. This CDR3 region has 18 residues. The germline CDR1 and CDR2 sequences are ENHRY and SYGVKD. CDR3 region: CASSRTPGLAGGLGEQYF. The DNA of the CDR3 is TGTGCCAGCAGCAGAACCCCGGGACTAGCGGGAGGACTTGGCGAGCAGTACTTC.

The V call is TRBV10-2, the J call TRBJ1-2; D ambiguous. Germline CDR1 is WSHSY and CDR2 is SAAADI. V was trimmed by 6 bases and J by 1 base, leaving 6 bases between them. This CDR3 is built from 12 residues. CDR3 sequence reads: CASRGFNYGYTF. The CDR3 DNA follows: TGCGCCAGCAGGGGCTTTAACTATGGCTACACCTTC.

About this clonotype: With a much larger clone just one base away, this may be a read error. This sequence joins TRBV7-3 and TRBJ1-1; D might be TRBD1 (6 bases). CDR1 is SGHTA, CDR2 FQGTGA, per germline. This CDR3 contains 15 residues. The germline V and J ends were trimmed by 8 bases and 4 bases, with 20 bases remaining between them. The CDR3 coding sequence is TGTGCCAGCGGCGATCAAAACCGGGACACCACTGAAGCTTTCTTT. Translated: CASGDQNRDTTEAFF.

In this sample, this clonotype turned up many times. The CDR3 protein is CASSVATQTEAFF. CDR3 sequence (DNA): TGTGCCAGCAGCGTAGCTACCCAGACTGAAGCTTTCTTT. V usage is TRBV9 and J usage is TRBJ1-1; D not certain. The V and J ends lost 0 bases and 5 bases respectively, with 8 bases between them. The length of the CDR3 is 13 residues. Germline V lookup: CDR1 SGDLS, CDR2 YYNGEE. Variable domain in full (rest from reference TRBV9 and TRBJ1-1): DSGVTQTPKHLITATGQRVTLRCSPRSGDLSVYWYQQSLDQGLQFLIQYYNGEERAKGNILERFSAQQFPDLHSELNLSSLELGDSALYFCASSVATQTEAFFGQGTRLTVV.